This T cell receptor beta chain was obtained from a study of human T cells and chemical hapten exposure. Across the whole study: Readings were taken at 6 days from patch tests that had applied 0.01% DPC to the upper back.

TCRdb processed the RACE reads anew with MiXCR; each CDR3 protein has one entry. The sample includes about 380,000 distinct CDR3 sequences, more than 4.5% of them seen just once. This clonotype occurred a few times. Its specificity is not known. Time point reported: pre-sensitization, week 0. Treatment: therapeutic diphenylcyclopropenone sensitization with weekly scalp DPC. At patch-test visits, sampling came before the patch test. General study findings and limits: Counts of expanded TCRs (at PT1) showed a positive correlation with patch test score.

In germline, CDR1 is SGHRS, CDR2 YFSETQ. This CDR3 is built from 14 residues. V lost 3 bases to trimming and J lost 5 bases, with 12 bases between them. The sample consisted of whole blood, taken in connection with sensitization to the hapten diphenylcyclopropenone (DPC). The V and J genes are TRBV5-1 and TRBJ1-5; D is uncertain. The receptor comes from a woman between 45 and 65 years old with alopecia areata. Some clones in this sample may be carry-over from other donors' samples. CDR3 protein: CASSSGRPDQPQHF. DNA of the CDR3: TGCGCCAGCAGCTCAGGACGCCCTGATCAGCCCCAGCATTTT.